This TCR beta chain comes out of a study of blood T cell repertoires in COVID-19. Overall study context: Researchers got acute and convalescent COVID-19 samples from the United States, Italy and Spain. From T cells, B-cell-depleted T cells, or PBMCs came the material, which was cDNA or gDNA.

Germline CDR1 and CDR2: MGHRA and YSYEKL. The CDR3 spans 15 residues. V lost 1 base to trimming and J lost 6 bases; unmatched junction nucleotides: 4. Original data processing: The authors estimated nucleated cell counts from reference gene primer amplification. Only in-frame clones appear in the TCRdb table, and some are missing; sequencing was by immunoSEQ multiplex PCR. That table is the source of V, J and clone size, and D and trimming were worked out from the DNA. The sample contains about 190,000 clones, 80% to 95% of which appear only once. The sample was peripheral blood. The chain carries TRBV4-1 and TRBJ2-1; 9 positions agree with TRBD2. The sequence came from a man aged 45-60 years with acute or convalescent COVID-19. Here the CDR3 DNA reads TGCGCCAGCAGCCAAGGACTAGCGGACGGCAATGAGCAGTTCTTC. Translating gives CASSQGLADGNEQFF.